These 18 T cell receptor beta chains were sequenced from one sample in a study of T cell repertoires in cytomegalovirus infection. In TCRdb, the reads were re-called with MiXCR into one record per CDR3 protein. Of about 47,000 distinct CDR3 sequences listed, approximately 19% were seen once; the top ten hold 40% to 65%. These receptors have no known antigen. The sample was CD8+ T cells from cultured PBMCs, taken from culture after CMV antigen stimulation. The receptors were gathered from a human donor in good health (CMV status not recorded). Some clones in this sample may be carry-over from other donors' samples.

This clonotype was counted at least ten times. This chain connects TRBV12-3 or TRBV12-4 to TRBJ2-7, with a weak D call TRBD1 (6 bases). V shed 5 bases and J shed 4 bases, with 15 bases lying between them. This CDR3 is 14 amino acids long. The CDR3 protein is CASSDSGVRYEQYF. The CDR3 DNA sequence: TGTGCCAGCAGTGATTCAGGGGTGCGGTACGAGCAGTACTTC.

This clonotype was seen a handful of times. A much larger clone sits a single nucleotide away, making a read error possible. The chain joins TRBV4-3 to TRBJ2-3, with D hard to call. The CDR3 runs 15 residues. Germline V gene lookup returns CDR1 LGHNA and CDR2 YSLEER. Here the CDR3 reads CANSLSGRSTDTQYF. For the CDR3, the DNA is TGCGCCAACAGCCTGAGTGGGCGTAGCACAGATACGCAGTATTTT.

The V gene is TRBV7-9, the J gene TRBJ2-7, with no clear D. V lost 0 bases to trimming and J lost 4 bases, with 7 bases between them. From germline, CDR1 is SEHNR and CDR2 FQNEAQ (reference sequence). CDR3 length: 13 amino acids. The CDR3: CASSLASAYEQYF. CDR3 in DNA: TGTGCCAGCAGCTTAGCCTCGGCTTACGAGCAGTACTTC.

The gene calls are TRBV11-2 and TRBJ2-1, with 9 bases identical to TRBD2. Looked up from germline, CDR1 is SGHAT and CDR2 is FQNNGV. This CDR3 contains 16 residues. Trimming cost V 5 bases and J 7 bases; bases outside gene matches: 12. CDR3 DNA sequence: TGTGCCAGCAGCCCCGGGATAGCGGGAGTGGATAATGAGCAGTTCTTC. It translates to CASSPGIAGVDNEQFF.

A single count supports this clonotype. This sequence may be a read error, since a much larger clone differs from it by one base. CDR3 sequence: CATSRDMGSNQPQYF. In nucleotides, the CDR3 is TGTGCCACCAGCAGAGATATGGGTAGCAATCAGCCCCAGTATTTT. The rearrangement uses TRBV15 and TRBJ1-5; D is ambiguous. The DNA end is a closer match to TRBJ2-3, so the J assignment may be wrong. CDR1 and CDR2 (germline): LNHNV, YYDKDF (reference sequence). The CDR3 runs 15 residues.

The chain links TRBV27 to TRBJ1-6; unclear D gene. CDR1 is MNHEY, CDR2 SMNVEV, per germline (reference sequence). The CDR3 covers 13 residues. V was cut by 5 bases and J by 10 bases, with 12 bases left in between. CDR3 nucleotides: TGTGCCAGCAGTCTCGGACTGGGGTCACCCCTCCACTTT. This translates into CASSLGLGSPLHF.

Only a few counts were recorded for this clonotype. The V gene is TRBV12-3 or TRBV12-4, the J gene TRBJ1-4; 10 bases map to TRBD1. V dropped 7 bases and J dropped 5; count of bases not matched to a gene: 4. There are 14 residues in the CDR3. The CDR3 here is CASTTDRGNEKLFF. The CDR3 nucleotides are TGTGCCAGCACCACGGACAGGGGGAATGAAAAACTGTTTTTT.

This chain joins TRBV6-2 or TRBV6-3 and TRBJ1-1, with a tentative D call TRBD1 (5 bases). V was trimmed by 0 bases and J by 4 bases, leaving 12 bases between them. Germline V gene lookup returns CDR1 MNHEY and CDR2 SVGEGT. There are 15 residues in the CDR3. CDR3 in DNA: TGTGCCAGCAGTTACTCGAGGGATAGGGGCACTGAAGCTTTCTTT. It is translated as CASSYSRDRGTEAFF.

The CDR3 region has the DNA TGTGCCAGCAGCCTGAGAAATAATGAGCAGTTCTTC. Its translation is CASSLRNNEQFF. This chain uses TRBV5-6 with TRBJ2-1; D uncertain. Trimming cost V 4 bases and J 7 bases, with 9 bases left between them. CDR1 is SGHDT, CDR2 YYEEEE, per germline. CDR3 length equals 12 residues. Full variable domain (remainder filled in from reference TRBV5-6 and TRBJ2-1): DAGVTQSPTHLIKTRGQQVTLRCSPKSGHDTVSWYQQALGQGPQFIFQYYEEEERQRGNFPDRFSGHQFPNYSSELNVNALLLGDSALYLCASSLRNNEQFFGPGTRLTVL.

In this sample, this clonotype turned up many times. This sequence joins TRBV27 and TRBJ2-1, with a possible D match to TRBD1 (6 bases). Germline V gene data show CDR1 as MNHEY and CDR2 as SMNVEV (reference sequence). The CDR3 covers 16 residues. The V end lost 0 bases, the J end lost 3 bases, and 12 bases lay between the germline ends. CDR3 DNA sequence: TGTGCCAGCAGTTTATCGCCAGGGACATTCTACAATGAGCAGTTCTTC. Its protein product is CASSLSPGTFYNEQFF.

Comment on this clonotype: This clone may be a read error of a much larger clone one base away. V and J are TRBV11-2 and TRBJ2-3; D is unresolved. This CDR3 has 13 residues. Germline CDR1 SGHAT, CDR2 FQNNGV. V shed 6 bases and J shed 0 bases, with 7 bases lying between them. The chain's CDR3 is CASRQPSTDTQYF. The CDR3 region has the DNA TGTGCCAGCAGACAACCTAGCACAGATACGCAGTATTTT.

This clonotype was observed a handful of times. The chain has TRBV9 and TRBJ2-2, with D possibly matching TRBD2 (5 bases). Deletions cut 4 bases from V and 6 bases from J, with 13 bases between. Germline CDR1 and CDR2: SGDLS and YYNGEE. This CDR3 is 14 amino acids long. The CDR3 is CASSFGGSPGELFF. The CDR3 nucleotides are TGTGCCAGCAGCTTTGGAGGTTCTCCCGGGGAGCTGTTTTTT.

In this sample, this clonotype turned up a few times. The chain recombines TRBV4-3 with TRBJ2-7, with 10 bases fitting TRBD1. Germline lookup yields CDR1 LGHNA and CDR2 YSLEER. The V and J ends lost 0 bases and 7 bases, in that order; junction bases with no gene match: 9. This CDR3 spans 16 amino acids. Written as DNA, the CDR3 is TGCGCCAGCAGCCAAGATCTAGGGACAGGGGCCCCTGAGCAGTACTTC. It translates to CASSQDLGTGAPEQYF.

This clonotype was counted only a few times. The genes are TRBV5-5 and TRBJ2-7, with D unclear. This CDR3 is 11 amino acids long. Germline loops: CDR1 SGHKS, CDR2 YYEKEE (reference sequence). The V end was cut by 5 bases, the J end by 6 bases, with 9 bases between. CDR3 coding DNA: TGTGCCAGCAGTTCCAACCGCGAGCAGTACTTC. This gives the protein CASSSNREQYF.

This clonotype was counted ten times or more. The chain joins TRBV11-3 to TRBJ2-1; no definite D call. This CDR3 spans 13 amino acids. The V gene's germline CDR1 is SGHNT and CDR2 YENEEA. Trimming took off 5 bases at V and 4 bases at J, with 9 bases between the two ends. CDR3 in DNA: TGTGCCAGCAGCCCTACCAAGTACAATGAGCAGTTCTTC. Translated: CASSPTKYNEQFF.

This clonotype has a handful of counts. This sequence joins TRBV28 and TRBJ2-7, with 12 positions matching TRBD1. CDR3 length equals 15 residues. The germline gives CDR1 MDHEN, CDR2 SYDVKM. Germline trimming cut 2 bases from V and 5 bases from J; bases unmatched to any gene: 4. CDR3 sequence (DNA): TGTGCCAGCAGTTTAACCGGGACAGGGGGCGACGAGCAGTACTTC. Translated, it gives CASSLTGTGGDEQYF.

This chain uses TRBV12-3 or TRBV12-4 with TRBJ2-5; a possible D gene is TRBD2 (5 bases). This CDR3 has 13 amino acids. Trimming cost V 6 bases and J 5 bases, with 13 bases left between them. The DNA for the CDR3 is TGTGCCAGCAGCCTACCCGAGGGTGAGACCCAGTACTTC. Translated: CASSLPEGETQYF.

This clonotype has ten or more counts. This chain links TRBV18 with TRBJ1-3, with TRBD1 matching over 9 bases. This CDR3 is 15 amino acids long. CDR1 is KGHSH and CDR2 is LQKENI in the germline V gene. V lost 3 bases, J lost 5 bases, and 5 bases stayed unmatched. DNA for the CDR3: TGTGCCAGCTCACCCGAACAGGGGGCGAGAAACACCATATATTTT. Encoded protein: CASSPEQGARNTIYF.